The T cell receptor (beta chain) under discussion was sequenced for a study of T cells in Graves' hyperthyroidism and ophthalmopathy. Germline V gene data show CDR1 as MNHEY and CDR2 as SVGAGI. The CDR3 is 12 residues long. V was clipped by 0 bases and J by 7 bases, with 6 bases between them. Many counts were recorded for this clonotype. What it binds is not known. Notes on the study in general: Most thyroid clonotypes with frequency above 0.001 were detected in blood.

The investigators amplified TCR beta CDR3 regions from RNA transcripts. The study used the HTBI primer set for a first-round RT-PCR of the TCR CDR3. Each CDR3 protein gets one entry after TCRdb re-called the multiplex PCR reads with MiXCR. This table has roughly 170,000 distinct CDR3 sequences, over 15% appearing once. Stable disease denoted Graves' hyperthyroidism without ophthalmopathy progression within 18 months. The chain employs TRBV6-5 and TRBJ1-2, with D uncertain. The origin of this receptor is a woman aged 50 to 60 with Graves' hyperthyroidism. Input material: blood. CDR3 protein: CASSYSRPGYTF. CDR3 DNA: TGTGCCAGCAGTTACTCTCGGCCTGGCTACACCTTC.